This is a list of T cell receptor beta chains from one sample in a study of OX40 agonist ivuxolimab in advanced cancers. Using immunoSEQ multiplex PCR, the repertoire was profiled, and TCRdb retains in-frame clones only, with some absent. This table holds about 21,000 clones, around 87% found once. Sequencing was performed on CD4+ or CD8+ T cells sorted from blood, taken in a trial of the OX40 agonist ivuxolimab. The source is an adult with an advanced solid tumor such as melanoma, head and neck, liver or kidney cancer. CDR3s include the opening cysteine and the closing phenylalanine or tryptophan. The D gene is left open where the match is weak. Only some rows state a clone size, as once, few, many or a class for expanded clones.

clone_size: NA
v_call: TRBV6-6
j_call: TRBJ1-1
d_call: TRBD1
cdr3_aa: CASSQTGRNTEAFF
cdr3_nt: TGTGCCAGCAGTCAGACAGGGAGGAACACTGAAGCTTTCTTT

clone_size: NA
v_call: TRBV5-4
j_call: TRBJ2-7
d_call: NA
cdr3_aa: CASMSGGDSSYEQYF
cdr3_nt: TGTGCCAGCATGTCCGGCGGGGACAGCTCCTACGAGCAGTACTTC

clone_size: NA
v_call: TRBV6-4
j_call: TRBJ2-2
d_call: TRBD1
cdr3_aa: CANPRHRDRVTGELFF
cdr3_nt: TGTGCCAACCCGAGACACCGGGACAGGGTAACCGGGGAGCTGTTTTTT

clone_size: NA
v_call: TRBV27
j_call: TRBJ1-1
d_call: NA
cdr3_aa: CASSLGKGNTEAFF
cdr3_nt: TGTGCCAGCAGTTTAGGTAAAGGGAACACTGAAGCTTTCTTT

clone_size: NA
v_call: TRBV14
j_call: TRBJ1-6
d_call: TRBD1
cdr3_aa: CASSRGTGGNSPLHF
cdr3_nt: TGTGCCAGCAGCCGGGGGACAGGCGGGAATTCACCCCTCCACTTT

clone_size: NA
v_call: TRBV4-1
j_call: TRBJ2-7
d_call: TRBD1
cdr3_aa: CASSLSGTGAYEQYF
cdr3_nt: TGCGCCAGCAGCCTTTCCGGGACAGGGGCCTACGAGCAGTACTTC

clone_size: NA
v_call: TRBV6-5
j_call: TRBJ2-1
d_call: NA
cdr3_aa: CASRPNSYNEQFF
cdr3_nt: TGTGCCAGCCGCCCTAACTCCTACAATGAGCAGTTCTTC

clone_size: NA
v_call: TRBV30
j_call: TRBJ1-1
d_call: NA
cdr3_aa: CAWRTGLNTEAFF
cdr3_nt: TGTGCCTGGAGGACAGGCCTGAACACTGAAGCTTTCTTT

clone_size: NA
v_call: TRBV12-5
j_call: TRBJ2-7
d_call: TRBD1
cdr3_aa: CASGFGRGPYEQYF
cdr3_nt: TGTGCTAGTGGTTTTGGCAGGGGGCCGTACGAGCAGTACTTC

clone_size: NA
v_call: TRBV9
j_call: TRBJ1-4
d_call: TRBD1
cdr3_aa: CASSAEPTGPVGKLFF
cdr3_nt: TGTGCCAGCAGCGCCGAACCGACAGGGCCCGTAGGAAAACTGTTTTTT

clone_size: NA
v_call: TRBV4-3
j_call: TRBJ2-7
d_call: NA
cdr3_aa: CASSQDPGPGEDEQYF
cdr3_nt: TGCGCCAGCAGCCAAGATCCCGGGCCAGGGGAAGACGAGCAGTACTTC

clone_size: NA
v_call: TRBV4-1
j_call: TRBJ2-1
d_call: TRBD1
cdr3_aa: CASSQDVGTGFTNEQFF
cdr3_nt: TGCGCCAGCAGCCAAGATGTCGGGACAGGGTTCACAAATGAGCAGTTCTTC

clone_size: NA
v_call: TRBV9
j_call: TRBJ2-7
d_call: TRBD2
cdr3_aa: CASSVASGGAIGYEQYF
cdr3_nt: TGTGCCAGCAGCGTCGCTAGCGGGGGGGCTATCGGTTACGAGCAGTACTTC

clone_size: NA
v_call: TRBV5-8
j_call: TRBJ2-7
d_call: NA
cdr3_aa: CASSFNYEQYF
cdr3_nt: TGTGCCAGCAGCTTCAACTACGAGCAGTACTTC

clone_size: NA
v_call: TRBV6-1
j_call: TRBJ1-5
d_call: NA
cdr3_aa: CASSEAVDQPQHF
cdr3_nt: TGTGCCAGCAGTGAGGCAGTAGATCAGCCCCAGCATTTT

clone_size: NA
v_call: TRBV27
j_call: TRBJ1-1
d_call: NA
cdr3_aa: CASSAKFTTEAFF
cdr3_nt: TGTGCCAGCAGTGCCAAGTTTACCACTGAAGCTTTCTTT

clone_size: NA
v_call: TRBV12-5
j_call: TRBJ1-4
d_call: NA
cdr3_aa: CASAPTDWDEKLFF
cdr3_nt: TGTGCTAGTGCCCCGACAGACTGGGATGAAAAACTGTTTTTT

clone_size: NA
v_call: TRBV10-3
j_call: TRBJ1-1
d_call: NA
cdr3_aa: CAISESGTTEAFF
cdr3_nt: TGTGCCATCAGTGAGAGCGGGACCACTGAAGCTTTCTTT

clone_size: NA
v_call: TRBV5-1
j_call: TRBJ2-3
d_call: TRBD1
cdr3_aa: CASSRTGTFTDTQYF
cdr3_nt: TGCGCCAGCAGCCGGACAGGGACATTCACAGATACGCAGTATTTT

clone_size: NA
v_call: TRBV30
j_call: TRBJ2-7
d_call: NA
cdr3_aa: CAWSGGSYEQYF
cdr3_nt: TGTGCCTGGTCAGGAGGCTCCTACGAGCAGTACTTC

clone_size: NA
v_call: TRBV6-6
j_call: TRBJ1-3
d_call: NA
cdr3_aa: CASSYSIDSGNTIYF
cdr3_nt: TGTGCCAGCAGTTACTCGATCGACTCTGGAAACACCATATATTTT

clone_size: NA
v_call: TRBV4-3
j_call: TRBJ1-1
d_call: NA
cdr3_aa: CASSQEGTEWNTEAFF
cdr3_nt: TGCGCCAGCAGCCAAGAGGGGACGGAGTGGAACACTGAAGCTTTCTTT

clone_size: once
v_call: TRBV7-3
j_call: TRBJ2-2
d_call: NA
cdr3_aa: CASSPKTGNTGELFF
cdr3_nt: TGTGCCAGCAGCCCAAAGACAGGAAACACCGGGGAGCTGTTTTTT

clone_size: NA
v_call: TRBV7-6
j_call: TRBJ2-1
d_call: NA
cdr3_aa: CASSLDGIYNEQFF
cdr3_nt: TGTGCCAGCAGCTTAGATGGGATCTACAATGAGCAGTTCTTC

clone_size: once
v_call: TRBV11-2
j_call: TRBJ1-2
d_call: NA
cdr3_aa: CASSPRGQRSNYGYTF
cdr3_nt: TGTGCCAGCAGCCCAAGAGGACAGAGATCTAACTATGGCTACACCTTC

clone_size: NA
v_call: TRBV4-1
j_call: TRBJ2-7
d_call: NA
cdr3_aa: CASSQSWGPSYEQYF
cdr3_nt: TGCGCCAGCAGCCAATCGTGGGGCCCCTCCTACGAGCAGTACTTC

clone_size: NA
v_call: TRBV9
j_call: TRBJ2-1
d_call: NA
cdr3_aa: CASSVASTWEQFF
cdr3_nt: TGTGCCAGCAGCGTAGCCTCCACGTGGGAGCAGTTCTTC

clone_size: NA
v_call: TRBV6-5
j_call: TRBJ2-1
d_call: NA
cdr3_aa: CASSYPLNEQFF
cdr3_nt: TGTGCCAGCAGTTACCCTCTCAATGAGCAGTTCTTC

clone_size: NA
v_call: TRBV6-1
j_call: TRBJ1-2
d_call: NA
cdr3_aa: CASSTGTLANYGYTF
cdr3_nt: TGTGCCAGCTCTACCGGGACCCTAGCTAACTATGGCTACACCTTC

clone_size: NA
v_call: TRBV5-1
j_call: TRBJ2-7
d_call: TRBD1
cdr3_aa: CASSLGTGFDEQYF
cdr3_nt: TGCGCCAGCAGCTTAGGGACAGGGTTTGACGAGCAGTACTTC

clone_size: NA
v_call: TRBV7-9
j_call: TRBJ1-1
d_call: NA
cdr3_aa: CASENLAGTSDDWNTEAFF
cdr3_nt: TGTGCCAGCGAAAACTTGGCCGGGACATCTGACGACTGGAACACTGAAGCTTTCTTT

clone_size: NA
v_call: TRBV5-6
j_call: TRBJ2-5
d_call: NA
cdr3_aa: CASSKGETQYF
cdr3_nt: TGTGCCAGCAGCAAGGGAGAGACCCAGTACTTC